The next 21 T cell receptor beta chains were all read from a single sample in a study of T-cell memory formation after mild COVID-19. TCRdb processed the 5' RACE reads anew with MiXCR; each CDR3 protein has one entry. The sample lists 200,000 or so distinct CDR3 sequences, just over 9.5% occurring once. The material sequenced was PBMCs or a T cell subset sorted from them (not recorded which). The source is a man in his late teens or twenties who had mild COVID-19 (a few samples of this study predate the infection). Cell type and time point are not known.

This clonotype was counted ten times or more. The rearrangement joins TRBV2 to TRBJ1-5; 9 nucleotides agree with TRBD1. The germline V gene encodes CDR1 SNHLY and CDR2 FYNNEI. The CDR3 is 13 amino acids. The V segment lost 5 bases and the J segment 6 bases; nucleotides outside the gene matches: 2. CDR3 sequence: CASSTGQGQPQHF. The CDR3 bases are TGTGCCAGCAGTACGGGACAGGGTCAGCCCCAGCATTTT.

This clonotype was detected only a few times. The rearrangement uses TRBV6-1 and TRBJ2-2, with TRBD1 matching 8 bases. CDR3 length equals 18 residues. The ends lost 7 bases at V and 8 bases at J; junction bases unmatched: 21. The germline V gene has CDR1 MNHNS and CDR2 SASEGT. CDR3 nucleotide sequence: TGTGCCAGCAACTACCCCCCCCAGGGGGCCACGTCTGGGGGGGAGCTGTTTTTT. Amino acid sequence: CASNYPPQGATSGGELFF.

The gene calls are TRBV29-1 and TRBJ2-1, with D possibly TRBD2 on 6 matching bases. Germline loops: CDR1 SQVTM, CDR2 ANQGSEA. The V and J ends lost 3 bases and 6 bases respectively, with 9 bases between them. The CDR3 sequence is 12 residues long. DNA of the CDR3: TGCAGCGTTGATGGCGGGGCCAATGAGCAGTTCTTC. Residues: CSVDGGANEQFF.

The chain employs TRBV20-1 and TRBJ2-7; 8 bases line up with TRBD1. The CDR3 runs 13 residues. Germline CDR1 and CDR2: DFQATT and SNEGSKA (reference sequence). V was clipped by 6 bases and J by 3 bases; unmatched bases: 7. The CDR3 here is CSAPGQGGYEQYV. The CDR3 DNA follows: TGCAGTGCCCCCGGACAGGGCGGCTACGAGCAGTACGTC.

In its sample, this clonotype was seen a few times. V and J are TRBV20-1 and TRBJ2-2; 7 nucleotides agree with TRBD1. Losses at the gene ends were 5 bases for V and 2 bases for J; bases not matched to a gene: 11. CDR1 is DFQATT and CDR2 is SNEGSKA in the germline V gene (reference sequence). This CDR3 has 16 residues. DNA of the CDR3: TGCAGTGCTCCCCTCCCGACAGGGACAAACACCGGGGAGCTGTTTTTT. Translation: CSAPLPTGTNTGELFF.

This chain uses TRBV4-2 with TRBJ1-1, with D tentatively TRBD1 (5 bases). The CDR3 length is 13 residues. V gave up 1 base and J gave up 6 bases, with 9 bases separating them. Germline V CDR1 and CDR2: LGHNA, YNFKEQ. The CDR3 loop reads CASSQGGLSEAFF. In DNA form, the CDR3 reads TGTGCCAGCAGCCAAGGGGGACTTTCTGAAGCTTTCTTT.

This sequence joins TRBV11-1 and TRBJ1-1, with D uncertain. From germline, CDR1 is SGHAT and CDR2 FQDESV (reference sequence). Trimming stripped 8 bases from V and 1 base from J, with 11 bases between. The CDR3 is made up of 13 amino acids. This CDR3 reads CASSGNPNTEAFF. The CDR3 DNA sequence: TGTGCCAGCTCCGGAAACCCGAACACTGAAGCTTTCTTT. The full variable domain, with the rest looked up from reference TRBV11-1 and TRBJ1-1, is EAEVAQSPRYKITEKSQAVAFWCDPISGHATLYWYRQILGQGPELLVQFQDESVVDDSQLPKDRFSAERLKGVDSTLKIQPAELGDSAMYLCASSGNPNTEAFFGQGTRLTVV.

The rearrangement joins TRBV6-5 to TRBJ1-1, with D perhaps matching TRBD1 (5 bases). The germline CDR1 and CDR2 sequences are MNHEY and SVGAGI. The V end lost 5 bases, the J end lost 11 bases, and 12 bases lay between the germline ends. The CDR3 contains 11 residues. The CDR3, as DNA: TGTGCCAGCAGTAGTCAGGGTAGGGCTTTCTTT. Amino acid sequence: CASSSQGRAFF.

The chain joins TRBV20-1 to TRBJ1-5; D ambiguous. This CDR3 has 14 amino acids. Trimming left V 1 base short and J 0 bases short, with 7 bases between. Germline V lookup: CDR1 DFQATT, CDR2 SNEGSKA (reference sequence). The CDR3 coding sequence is TGCAGTGCTAGAGGATGGGGTAGCAATCAGCCCCAGCATTTT. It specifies CSARGWGSNQPQHF.

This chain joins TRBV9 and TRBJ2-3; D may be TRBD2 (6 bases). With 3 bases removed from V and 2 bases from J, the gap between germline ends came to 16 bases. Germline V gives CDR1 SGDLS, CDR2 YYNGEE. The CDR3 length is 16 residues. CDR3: CASSGRTSRDTDTQYF. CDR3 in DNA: TGTGCCAGCAGCGGCCGAACTAGCAGGGACACAGATACGCAGTATTTT.

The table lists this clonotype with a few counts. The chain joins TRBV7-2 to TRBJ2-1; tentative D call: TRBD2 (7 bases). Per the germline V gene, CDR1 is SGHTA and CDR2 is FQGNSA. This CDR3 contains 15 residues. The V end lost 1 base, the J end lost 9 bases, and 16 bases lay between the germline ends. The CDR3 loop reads CASSLVDGGAREQFF. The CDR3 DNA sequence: TGTGCCAGCAGCTTAGTAGATGGGGGGGCGCGTGAGCAGTTCTTC.

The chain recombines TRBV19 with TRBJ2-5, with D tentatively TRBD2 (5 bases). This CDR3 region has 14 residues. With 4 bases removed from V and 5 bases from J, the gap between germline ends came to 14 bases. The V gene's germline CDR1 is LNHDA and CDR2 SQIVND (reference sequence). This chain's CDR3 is CASSNGSPGETQYF. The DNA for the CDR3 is TGTGCCAGTAGTAACGGAAGCCCGGGGGAGACCCAGTACTTC. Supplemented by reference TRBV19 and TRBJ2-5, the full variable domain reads DGGITQSPKYLFRKEGQNVTLSCEQNLNHDAMYWYRQDPGQGLRLIYYSQIVNDFQKGDIAEGYSVSREKKESFPLTVTSAQKNPTAFYLCASSNGSPGETQYFGPGTRLLVL.

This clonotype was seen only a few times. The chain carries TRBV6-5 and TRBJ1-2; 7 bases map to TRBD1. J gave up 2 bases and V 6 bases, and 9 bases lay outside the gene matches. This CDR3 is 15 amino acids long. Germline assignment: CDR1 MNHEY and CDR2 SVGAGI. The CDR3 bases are TGTGCCAGCAGACCAGGGGGTTTGGCGAACTATGGCTACACCTTC. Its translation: CASRPGGLANYGYTF.

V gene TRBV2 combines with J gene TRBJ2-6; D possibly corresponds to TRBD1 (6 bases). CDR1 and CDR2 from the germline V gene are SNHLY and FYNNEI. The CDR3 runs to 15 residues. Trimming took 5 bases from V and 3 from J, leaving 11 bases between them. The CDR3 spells CASSLDRIGANVLTF. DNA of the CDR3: TGTGCCAGCAGTCTCGACAGGATTGGGGCCAACGTCCTGACTTTC.

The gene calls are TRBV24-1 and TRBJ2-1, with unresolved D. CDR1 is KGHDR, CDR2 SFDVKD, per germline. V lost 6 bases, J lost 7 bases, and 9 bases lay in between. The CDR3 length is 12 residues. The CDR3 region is CATSPRWNEQFF. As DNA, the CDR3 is TGTGCCACCAGTCCCCGTTGGAATGAGCAGTTCTTC.

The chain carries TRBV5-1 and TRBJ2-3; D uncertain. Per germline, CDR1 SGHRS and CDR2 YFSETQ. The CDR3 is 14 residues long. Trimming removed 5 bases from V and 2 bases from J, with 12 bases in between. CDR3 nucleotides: TGCGCCAGCAGGGACCACCGAACCACAGATACGCAGTATTTT. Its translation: CASRDHRTTDTQYF.

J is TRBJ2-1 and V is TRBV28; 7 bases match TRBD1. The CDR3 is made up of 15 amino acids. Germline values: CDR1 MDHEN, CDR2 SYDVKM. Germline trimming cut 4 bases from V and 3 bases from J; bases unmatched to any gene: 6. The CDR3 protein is CASSSGQVGYNEQFF. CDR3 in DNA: TGTGCCAGCAGTTCCGGACAGGTCGGCTACAATGAGCAGTTCTTC.

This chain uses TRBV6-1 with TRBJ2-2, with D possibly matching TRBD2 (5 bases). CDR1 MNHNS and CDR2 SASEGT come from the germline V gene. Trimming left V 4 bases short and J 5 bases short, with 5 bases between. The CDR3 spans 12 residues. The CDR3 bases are TGTGCCAGCAGTGGGGAGACCGGGGAGCTGTTTTTT. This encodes CASSGETGELFF.

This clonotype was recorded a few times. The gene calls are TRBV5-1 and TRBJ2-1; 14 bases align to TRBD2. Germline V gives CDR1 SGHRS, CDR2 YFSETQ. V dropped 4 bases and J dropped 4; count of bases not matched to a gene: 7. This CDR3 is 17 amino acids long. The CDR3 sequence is CASSGGLAGGPYNEQFF. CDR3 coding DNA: TGCGCCAGCAGCGGCGGACTAGCGGGGGGCCCTTACAATGAGCAGTTCTTC.

Here the CDR3 reads CASSVSKGGGEQYF. The DNA of the CDR3 is TGTGCCAGCAGTGTGTCGAAGGGAGGGGGCGAGCAGTACTTC. The chain employs TRBV6-1 and TRBJ2-7; possible D gene TRBD2, 7 bases. Trimming stripped 4 bases from V and 6 bases from J, with 16 bases between. CDR1 and CDR2 (germline): MNHNS, SASEGT. This CDR3 has 14 residues.

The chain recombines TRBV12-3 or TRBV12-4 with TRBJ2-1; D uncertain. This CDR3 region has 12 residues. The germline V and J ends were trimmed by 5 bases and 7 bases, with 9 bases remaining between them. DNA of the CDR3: TGTGCCAGCAGTCCAGGCCAAAATGAGCAGTTCTTC. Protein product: CASSPGQNEQFF.